The following is a T cell receptor (beta chain) sequence with its context. The read stops 3 residues short of the end of the CDR3; the missing end is completed from the germline J gene. This sample was included in a study of T cells in women clearing cervical HPV infection. This CDR3 is built from 14 residues. V was clipped by 4 bases and J by 4 bases; unmatched bases: 7. Germline-derived CDR1 and CDR2 are SQVTM and ANQGSEA. Profiling relied on immunoSEQ multiplex PCR, and the TCRdb table lists in-frame clones only, not all of them. The sample table sets out 45,000 to 50,000 clones. This TCR came from a woman between 18 and 70 years old with a cervical HPV16 infection that either progressed to CIN3+ or cleared (not recorded which). Specimen: blood buffy coat. The rearrangement links TRBV29-1 to TRBJ1-2; 9 nucleotides match TRBD1. The CDR3 here is CSVVTGGLGYGYTF. The sequenced CDR3 bases are TGCAGCGTTGTAACAGGGGGCCTCGGCTATGGC.